Listed below are T cell receptor beta chains from one sample, sequenced in a study of CD8+CD57+ T cells in acquired aplastic anemia. Via MiXCR, TCRdb re-called the reads, giving one row per CDR3 protein. The table records some 120,000 distinct CDR3 sequences, 48% of them present only once. The sequencing sample was made of sorted CD4+, CD8+, or CD8+CD57+ T cells (not recorded which) from PBMCs. These receptor sequences come from a human donor in good health, serving as a control. Each CDR3 is given with its conserved first and last residue. Fields, in order: J gene, clone size, D gene, V gene, CDR3 protein, CDR3 DNA. A D gene is named only where the DNA matches it firmly. Clone size is not always given. Where it is, it says once, few, many or a class for expanded clones.

TRBJ1-4,-,-,TRBV6-1,CAGSQQGGGNEKLFF,TGTGCCGGCAGTCAGCAGGGTGGTGGTAATGAAAAACTGTTTTTT
TRBJ2-3,-,-,TRBV3-1,CASSRIALHQYF,TGTGCCAGCAGCCGCATAGCGCTCCACCAGTATTTT
TRBJ2-7,-,TRBD1,TRBV28,CASSLRDRVSYEQYF,TGTGCCAGCAGTTTAAGGGACAGGGTTTCCTACGAGCAGTACTTC
TRBJ2-1,many,-,TRBV10-3,CATGETSRHNEQFF,TGTGCCACCGGCGAAACGAGCAGACACAATGAGCAGTTCTTC
TRBJ2-7,-,TRBD2,TRBV19,CAGSPLAGPYGQYF,TGTGCCGGTAGCCCACTAGCGGGGCCCTACGGGCAGTACTTC
TRBJ2-5,-,TRBD1,TRBV10-3,CAISHGRGLEETQYF,TGTGCCATCAGTCATGGCAGGGGGTTAGAAGAGACCCAGTACTTC
TRBJ2-1,many,TRBD1,TRBV7-2,CASSFGQGFYNEQFF,TGTGCCAGCAGCTTTGGACAGGGCTTCTACAATGAGCAGTTCTTC
TRBJ2-7,-,TRBD1,TRBV15,CATSPGTESYEQYF,TGTGCCACCAGCCCCGGGACAGAGTCCTACGAGCAGTACTTC
TRBJ1-2,many,-,TRBV19,CASSIAQAYYGYTF,TGTGCCAGTAGTATAGCTCAGGCTTACTATGGCTACACCTTC
TRBJ1-6,-,-,TRBV20-1,CSAIYRDTNSPLHF,TGCAGTGCTATATACAGAGATACCAATTCACCCCTCCACTTT
TRBJ1-2,few,-,TRBV19,CASSDQPRANYGYTF,TGTGCCAGTAGTGACCAACCCAGGGCTAACTATGGCTACACCTTC
TRBJ1-2,-,TRBD1,TRBV3-1,CASSQGTGNNYGYTF,TGTGCCAGCAGCCAAGGGACAGGGAATAACTATGGCTACACCTTC
TRBJ1-1,-,-,TRBV5-1,CASSLEGYGRVTEAFF,TGCGCCAGCAGCTTAGAGGGTTACGGAAGAGTCACTGAAGCTTTCTTT
TRBJ1-1,-,-,TRBV7-2,CASSLDRDTEAFF,TGCGCCAGCAGCTTGGACAGAGACACTGAAGCTTTCTTT
TRBJ2-5,-,-,TRBV7-9,CASSGKGLETQYF,TGTGCCAGCAGCGGTAAGGGGCTCGAGACCCAGTACTTC
TRBJ1-6,-,-,TRBV7-9,CASSLPRPPLHF,TGTGCCAGCAGCCTACCAAGACCTCCCCTCCACTTT
TRBJ2-7,few,TRBD2,TRBV11-2,CASSLSIQTSGGVLEQYF,TGTGCCAGCAGCTTAAGTATCCAGACTAGCGGGGGTGTCTTAGAGCAGTACTTC
TRBJ2-7,medium-sized,-,TRBV19,CASSFPGGKEQYF,TGTGCCAGTAGTTTTCCCGGGGGCAAGGAGCAGTACTTC
TRBJ2-7,few,-,TRBV2,CASTAISYEQYF,TGTGCCAGCACGGCTATAAGCTACGAGCAGTACTTC
TRBJ2-1,-,TRBD2,TRBV24-1,CATSRGSGRASEQFF,TGTGCCACCAGTCGGGGGAGCGGGAGGGCCAGTGAGCAGTTCTTC
TRBJ2-7,-,-,TRBV15,CATSGRGDPYEQYF,TGTGCCACCAGCGGGAGGGGGGATCCCTACGAGCAGTACTTC
TRBJ2-5,-,TRBD2,TRBV20-1,CSARALREPGGTQYF,TGCAGTGCTAGAGCTCTGCGGGAGCCAGGAGGGACCCAGTACTTC
TRBJ2-5,-,-,TRBV14,CAGGQVARRIQETQYF,TGTGCCGGCGGCCAAGTCGCCCGACGGATTCAAGAGACCCAGTACTTC
TRBJ2-7,few,-,TRBV7-8,CASSFQGTTYEQYF,TGTGCCAGCAGCTTTCAGGGGACCACCTACGAGCAGTACTTC
TRBJ1-1,once,-,TRBV6-5,CASSWGTEAFF,TGTGCCAGCAGTTGGGGCACTGAAGCTTTCTTT
TRBJ1-4,-,TRBD1,TRBV24-1,CATSDPTGFGNGKLFF,TGTGCCACCAGTGACCCGACAGGGTTTGGTAATGGGAAACTGTTTTTT
TRBJ1-4,many,TRBD1,TRBV20-1,CSARRGGSGNEKLFF,TGCAGTGCTAGGAGAGGGGGCTCGGGTAATGAAAAACTGTTTTTT
TRBJ1-3,few,TRBD1,TRBV10-3,CAISGTGGGNTIYF,TGTGCCATCAGCGGGACAGGCGGAGGAAACACCATATATTTT
TRBJ2-7,-,TRBD1,TRBV4-1,CASSQVGQGVDEQYF,TGCGCCAGCAGCCAAGTGGGACAGGGGGTAGACGAGCAGTACTTC
TRBJ1-1,-,TRBD1,TRBV20-1,CSARDRQGGTEAFF,TGCAGTGCTAGAGATAGGCAGGGGGGCACTGAAGCTTTCTTT
TRBJ1-1,-,-,TRBV7-9,CASSLGNRATEAFF,TGTGCCAGCAGCTTAGGAAACAGGGCCACTGAAGCTTTCTTT
TRBJ2-3,-,-,TRBV7-2,CASSRGPPDTQYF,TGTGCCAGCAGCCGGGGACCCCCGGATACGCAGTATTTT
TRBJ1-6,once,TRBD1,TRBV12-3/TRBV12-4,CASRIGDRANSPLHF,TGTGCCAGCAGGATAGGGGACAGGGCTAATTCACCCCTCCACTTT
TRBJ1-1,-,-,TRBV20-1,CSARGSTATEAFF,TGCAGTGCGAGAGGCTCTACTGCCACCGAAGCTTTCTTT
TRBJ1-2,few,-,TRBV19,CASSIGAGDGYTF,TGTGCCAGTAGTATTGGGGCAGGGGATGGCTACACCTTC
TRBJ1-2,many,TRBD1,TRBV4-1,CASSHGNRGGYGYTF,TGCGCCAGCAGCCACGGAAACAGGGGAGGGTATGGCTACACCTTC
TRBJ2-1,-,-,TRBV20-1,CSAHADNEQFF,TGCAGTGCTCACGCTGACAATGAGCAGTTCTTC
TRBJ1-6,-,TRBD1,TRBV19,CASSLRDSYSPLHF,TGTGCCAGTAGTCTCCGGGACAGCTATTCACCCCTCCACTTT
TRBJ1-6,-,TRBD1,TRBV27,CASRQGGGSPLHF,TGTGCCAGCAGACAGGGGGGAGGTTCACCCCTCCACTTT
TRBJ1-4,few,TRBD1,TRBV6-1,CASSEGTGVNNEKLFF,TGTGCCAGCAGTGAAGGAACAGGGGTTAATAATGAAAAACTGTTTTTT
TRBJ1-1,-,-,TRBV10-3,CAISESGNTEAFF,TGTGCCATCAGTGAGTCGGGGAACACTGAAGCTTTCTTT
TRBJ1-2,-,TRBD1,TRBV15,CATSIGTGLNYGYTF,TGTGCCACCAGCATAGGGACAGGGCTTAACTATGGCTACACCTTC
TRBJ2-7,-,TRBD2,TRBV29-1,CSASSVRTGGFYEQYF,TGCAGCGCCTCTAGCGTGAGGACCGGGGGGTTCTACGAGCAGTACTTC
TRBJ2-4,-,-,TRBV12-3/TRBV12-4,CASSLGLIQYF,TGTGCCAGCAGTTTGGGCCTTATTCAGTACTTC
TRBJ1-1,many,-,TRBV2,CASSGGRTTIGMNTEAFF,TGTGCCAGCAGTGGGGGACGGACCACCATAGGTATGAACACTGAAGCTTTCTTT
TRBJ1-5,-,-,TRBV15,CATSRDWRDSNQPQHF,TGTGCCACCAGTAGAGATTGGAGGGACAGCAATCAGCCCCAGCATTTT
TRBJ1-5,-,TRBD1,TRBV19,CASKSAGTANQPQHF,TGTGCCAGTAAATCAGCCGGGACAGCGAATCAGCCCCAGCATTTT
TRBJ2-5,-,TRBD2,TRBV11-2,CASSAGTSGGPYQETQYF,TGTGCCAGTAGTGCGGGGACTAGCGGGGGCCCGTACCAAGAGACCCAGTACTTC